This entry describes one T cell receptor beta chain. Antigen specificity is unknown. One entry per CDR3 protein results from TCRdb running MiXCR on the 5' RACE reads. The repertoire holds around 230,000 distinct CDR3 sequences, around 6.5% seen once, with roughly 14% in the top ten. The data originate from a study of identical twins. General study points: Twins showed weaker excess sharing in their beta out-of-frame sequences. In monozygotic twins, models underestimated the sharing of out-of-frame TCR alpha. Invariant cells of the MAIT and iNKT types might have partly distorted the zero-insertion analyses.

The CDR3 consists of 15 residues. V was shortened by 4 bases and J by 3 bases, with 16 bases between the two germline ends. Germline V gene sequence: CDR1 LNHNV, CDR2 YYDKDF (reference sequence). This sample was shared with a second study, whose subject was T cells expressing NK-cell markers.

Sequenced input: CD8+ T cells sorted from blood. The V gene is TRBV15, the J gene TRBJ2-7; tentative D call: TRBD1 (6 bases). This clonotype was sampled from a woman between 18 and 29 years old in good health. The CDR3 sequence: CATSIQGRLDYEQYF. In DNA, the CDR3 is TGTGCCACCAGCATCCAGGGGCGACTTGACTACGAGCAGTACTTC. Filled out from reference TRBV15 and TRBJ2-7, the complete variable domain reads DAMVIQNPRYQVTQFGKPVTLSCSQTLNHNVMYWYQQKSSQAPKLLFHYYDKDFNNEADTPDNFQSRRPNTSFCFLDIRSPGLGDTAMYLCATSIQGRLDYEQYFGPGTRLTVT.